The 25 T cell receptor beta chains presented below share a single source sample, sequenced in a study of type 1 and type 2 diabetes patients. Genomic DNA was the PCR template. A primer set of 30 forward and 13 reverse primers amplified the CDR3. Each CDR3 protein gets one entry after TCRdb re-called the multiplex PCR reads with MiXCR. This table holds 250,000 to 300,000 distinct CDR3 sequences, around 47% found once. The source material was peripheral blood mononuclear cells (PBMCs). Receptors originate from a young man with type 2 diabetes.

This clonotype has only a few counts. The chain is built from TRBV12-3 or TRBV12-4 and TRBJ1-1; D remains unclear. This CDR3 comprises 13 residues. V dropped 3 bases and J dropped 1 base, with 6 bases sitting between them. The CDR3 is CASSFKTNTEAFF. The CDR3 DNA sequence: TGTGCCAGCAGTTTCAAGACGAACACTGAAGCTTTCTTT.

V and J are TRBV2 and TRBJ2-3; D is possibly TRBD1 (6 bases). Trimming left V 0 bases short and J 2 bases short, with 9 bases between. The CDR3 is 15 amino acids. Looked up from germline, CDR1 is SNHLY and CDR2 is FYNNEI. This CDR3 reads CASSEADRTTDTQYF. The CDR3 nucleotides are TGTGCCAGCAGTGAAGCGGACAGAACCACAGATACGCAGTATTTT. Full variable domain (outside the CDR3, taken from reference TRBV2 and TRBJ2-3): EPEVTQTPSHQVTQMGQEVILRCVPISNHLYFYWYRQILGQKVEFLVSFYNNEISEKSEIFDDQFSVERPDGSNFTLKIRSTKLEDSAMYFCASSEADRTTDTQYFGPGTRLTVL.

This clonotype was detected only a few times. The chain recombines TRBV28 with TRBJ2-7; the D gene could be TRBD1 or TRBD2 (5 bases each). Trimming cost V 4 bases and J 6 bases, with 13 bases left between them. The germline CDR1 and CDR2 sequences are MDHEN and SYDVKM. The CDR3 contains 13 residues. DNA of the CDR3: TGTGCCAGCAGTTGGGGGAGTGAAACCGAGCAGTACTTC. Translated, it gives CASSWGSETEQYF. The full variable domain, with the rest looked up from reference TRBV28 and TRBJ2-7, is DVKVTQSSRYLVKRTGEKVFLECVQDMDHENMFWYRQDPGLGLRLIYFSYDVKMKEKGDIPEGYSVSREKKERFSLILESASTNQTSMYLCASSWGSETEQYFGPGTRLTVT.

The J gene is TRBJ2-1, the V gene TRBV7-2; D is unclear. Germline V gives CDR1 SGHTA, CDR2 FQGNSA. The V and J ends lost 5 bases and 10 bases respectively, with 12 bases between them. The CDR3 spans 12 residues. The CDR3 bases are TGTGCCAGCAGCCGGGCCGCACGAGAGCAGTTCTTC. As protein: CASSRAAREQFF. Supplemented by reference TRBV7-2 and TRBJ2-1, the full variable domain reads GAGVSQSPSNKVTEKGKDVELRCDPISGHTALYWYRQSLGQGLEFLIYFQGNSAPDKSGLPSDRFSAERTGGSVSTLTIQRTQQEDSAVYLCASSRAAREQFFGPGTRLTVL.

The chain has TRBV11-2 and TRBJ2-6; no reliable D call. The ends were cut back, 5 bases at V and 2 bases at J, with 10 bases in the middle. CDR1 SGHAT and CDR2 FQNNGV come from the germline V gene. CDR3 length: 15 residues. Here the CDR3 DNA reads TGTGCCAGCAGCCAAAGGGCTACTGGGGCCAACGTCCTGACTTTC. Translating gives CASSQRATGANVLTF.

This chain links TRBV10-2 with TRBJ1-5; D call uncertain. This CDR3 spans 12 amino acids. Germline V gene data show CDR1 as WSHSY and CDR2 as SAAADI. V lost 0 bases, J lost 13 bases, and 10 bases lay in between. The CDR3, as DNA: TGCGCCAGCAGTGAGTCAATCCACCGTCAGCATTTT. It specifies CASSESIHRQHF.

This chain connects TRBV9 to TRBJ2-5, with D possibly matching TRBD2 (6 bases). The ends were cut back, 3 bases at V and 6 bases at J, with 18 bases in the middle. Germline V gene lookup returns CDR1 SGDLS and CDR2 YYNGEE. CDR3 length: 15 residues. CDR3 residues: CASSGGLPRRKTQYF. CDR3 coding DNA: TGTGCCAGCAGCGGGGGACTTCCGAGGAGGAAGACCCAGTACTTC.

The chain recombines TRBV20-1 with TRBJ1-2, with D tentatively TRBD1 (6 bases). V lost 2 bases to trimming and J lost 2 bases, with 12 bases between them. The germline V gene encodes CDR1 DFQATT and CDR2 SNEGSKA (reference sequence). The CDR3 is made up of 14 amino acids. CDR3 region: CSARPWTENYGYTF. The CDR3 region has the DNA TGCAGTGCTAGACCTTGGACAGAGAACTATGGCTACACCTTC.

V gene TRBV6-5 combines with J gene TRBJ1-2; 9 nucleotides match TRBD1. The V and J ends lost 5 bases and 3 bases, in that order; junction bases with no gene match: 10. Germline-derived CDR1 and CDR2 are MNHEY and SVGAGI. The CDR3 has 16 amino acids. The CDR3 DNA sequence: TGTGCCAGCAGTCCCGGGACAGGGCTCGGAGACTATGGCTACACCTTC. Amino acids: CASSPGTGLGDYGYTF.

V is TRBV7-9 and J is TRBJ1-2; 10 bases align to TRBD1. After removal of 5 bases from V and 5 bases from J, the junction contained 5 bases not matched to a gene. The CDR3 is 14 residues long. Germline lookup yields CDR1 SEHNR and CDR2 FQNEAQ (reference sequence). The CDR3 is CASSVGTGEYGYTF. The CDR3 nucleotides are TGTGCCAGCAGCGTCGGGACAGGGGAATATGGCTACACCTTC. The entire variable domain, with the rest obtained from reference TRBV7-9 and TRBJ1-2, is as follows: DTGVSQNPRHKITKRGQNVTFRCDPISEHNRLYWYRQTLGQGPEFLTYFQNEAQLEKSRLLSDRFSAERPKGSFSTLEIQRTEQGDSAMYLCASSVGTGEYGYTFGSGTRLTVV.

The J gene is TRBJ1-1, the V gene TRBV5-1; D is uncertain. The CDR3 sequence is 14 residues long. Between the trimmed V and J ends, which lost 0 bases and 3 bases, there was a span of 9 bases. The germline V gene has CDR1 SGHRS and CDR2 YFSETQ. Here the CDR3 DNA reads TGCGCCAGCAGCTTGGCGTACACGGACACTGAAGCTTTCTTT. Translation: CASSLAYTDTEAFF. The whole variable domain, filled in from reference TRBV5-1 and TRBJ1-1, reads KAGVTQTPRYLIKTRGQQVTLSCSPISGHRSVSWYQQTPGQGLQFLFEYFSETQRNKGNFPGRFSGRQFSNSRSEMNVSTLELGDSALYLCASSLAYTDTEAFFGQGTRLTVV.

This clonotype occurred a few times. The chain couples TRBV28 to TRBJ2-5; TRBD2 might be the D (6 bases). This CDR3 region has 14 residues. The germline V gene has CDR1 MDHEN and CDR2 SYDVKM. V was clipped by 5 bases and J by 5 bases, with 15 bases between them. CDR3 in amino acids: CASSRLVREETQYF. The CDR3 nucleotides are TGTGCCAGCAGTAGACTAGTCAGAGAGGAGACCCAGTACTTC.

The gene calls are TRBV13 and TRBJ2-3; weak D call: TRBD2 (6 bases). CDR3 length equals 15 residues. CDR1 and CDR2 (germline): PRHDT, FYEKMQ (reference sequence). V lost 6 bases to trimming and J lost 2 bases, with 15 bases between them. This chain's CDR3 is CASSQLALFTDTQYF. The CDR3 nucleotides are TGTGCCAGCAGTCAGCTAGCGCTTTTCACAGATACGCAGTATTTT.

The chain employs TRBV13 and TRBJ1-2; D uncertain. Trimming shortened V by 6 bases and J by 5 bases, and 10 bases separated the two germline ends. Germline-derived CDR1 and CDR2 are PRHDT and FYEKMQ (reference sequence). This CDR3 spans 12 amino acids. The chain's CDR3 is CASSVTAYGYTF. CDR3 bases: TGTGCCAGCAGTGTAACAGCTTATGGCTACACCTTC.

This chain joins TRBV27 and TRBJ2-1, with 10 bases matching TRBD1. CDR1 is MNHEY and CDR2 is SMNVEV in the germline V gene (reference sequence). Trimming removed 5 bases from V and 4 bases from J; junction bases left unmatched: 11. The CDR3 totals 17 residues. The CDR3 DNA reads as TGTGCCAGCAGTCCCTTCCGACAGGGGGCGTTTTACAATGAGCAGTTCTTC. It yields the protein CASSPFRQGAFYNEQFF.

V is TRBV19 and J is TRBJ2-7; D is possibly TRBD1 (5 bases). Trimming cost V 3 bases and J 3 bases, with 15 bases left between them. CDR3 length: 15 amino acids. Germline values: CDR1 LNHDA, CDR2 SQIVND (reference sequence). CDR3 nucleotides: TGTGCCAGTAGTATTCGCCCCTCCGGACACTACGAGCAGTACTTC. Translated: CASSIRPSGHYEQYF.

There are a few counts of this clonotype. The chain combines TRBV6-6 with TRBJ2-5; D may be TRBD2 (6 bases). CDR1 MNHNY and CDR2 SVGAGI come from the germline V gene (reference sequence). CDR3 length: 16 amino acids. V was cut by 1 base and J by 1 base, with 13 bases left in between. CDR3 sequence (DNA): TGTGCCAGCAGTTACTACGGGGGATCTCCCCAAGAGACCCAGTACTTC. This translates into CASSYYGGSPQETQYF.

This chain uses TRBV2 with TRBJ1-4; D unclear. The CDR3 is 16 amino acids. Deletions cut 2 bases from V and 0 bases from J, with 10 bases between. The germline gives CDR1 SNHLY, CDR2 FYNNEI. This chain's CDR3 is CASSEPQASTNEKLFF. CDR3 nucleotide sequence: TGTGCCAGCAGTGAACCACAAGCTTCAACTAATGAAAAACTGTTTTTT.

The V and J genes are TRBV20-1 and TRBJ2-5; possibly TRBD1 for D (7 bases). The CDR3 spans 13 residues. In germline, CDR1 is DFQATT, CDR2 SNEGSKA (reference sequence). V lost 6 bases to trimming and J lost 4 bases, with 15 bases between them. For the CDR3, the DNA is TGCAGTGCCCACGCGGGACAGCGAGAGACCCAGTACTTC. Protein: CSAHAGQRETQYF.

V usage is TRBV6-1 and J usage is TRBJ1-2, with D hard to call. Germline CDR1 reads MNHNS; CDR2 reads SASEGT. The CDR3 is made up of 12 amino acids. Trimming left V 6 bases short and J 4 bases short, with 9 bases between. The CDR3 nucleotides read TGTGCCAGCAGCGGCTCCTCCTATGGCTACACCTTC. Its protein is CASSGSSYGYTF.

The CDR3 coding sequence is TGTGCCAGCAGCCCGACTCGGTTGGGGGAGACCCAGTACTTC. This codes for CASSPTRLGETQYF. This chain links TRBV25-1 with TRBJ2-5; D uncertain. V lost 6 bases, J lost 5 bases, and 16 bases lay in between. The CDR3 spans 14 residues. From germline, CDR1 is MGHDK and CDR2 SYGVNS. The full variable domain, its missing parts supplied by reference TRBV25-1 and TRBJ2-5, is EADIYQTPRYLVIGTGKKITLECSQTMGHDKMYWYQQDPGMELHLIHYSYGVNSTEKGDLSSESTVSRIRTEHFPLTLESARPSHTSQYLCASSPTRLGETQYFGPGTRLLVL.

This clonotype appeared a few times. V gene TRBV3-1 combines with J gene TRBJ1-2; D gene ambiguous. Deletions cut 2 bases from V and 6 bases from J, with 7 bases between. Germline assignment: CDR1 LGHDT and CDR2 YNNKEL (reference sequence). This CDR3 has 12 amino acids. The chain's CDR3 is CASSQSGDGYTF. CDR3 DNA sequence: TGTGCCAGCAGCCAAAGCGGGGATGGCTACACCTTC.

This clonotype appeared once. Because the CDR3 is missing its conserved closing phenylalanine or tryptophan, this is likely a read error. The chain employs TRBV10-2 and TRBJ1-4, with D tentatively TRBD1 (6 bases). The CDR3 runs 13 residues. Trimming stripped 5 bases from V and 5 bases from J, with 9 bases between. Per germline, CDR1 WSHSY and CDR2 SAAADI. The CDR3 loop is CASSQGPNEKLFL. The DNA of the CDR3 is TGCGCCAGCAGTCAGGGGCCGAATGAAAAACTGTTTCTT.

For the CDR3, the DNA is TGTGCCAGTACGAGACAGGGGCGACAGCCCCAGCATTTT. Protein: CASTRQGRQPQHF. The V gene is TRBV19, the J gene TRBJ1-5, with 8 positions matching TRBD1. The germline gives CDR1 LNHDA, CDR2 SQIVND (reference sequence). The length of the CDR3 is 13 residues. V trimming: 7 bases; J trimming: 7 bases; junction bases outside the gene matches: 6.

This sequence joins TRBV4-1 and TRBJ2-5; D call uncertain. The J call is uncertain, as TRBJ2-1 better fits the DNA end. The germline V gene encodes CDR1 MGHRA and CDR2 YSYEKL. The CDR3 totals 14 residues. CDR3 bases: TGCGCCAGCAGCCAGCCGACGGCCTACAATGAGCAGTTCTTC. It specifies CASSQPTAYNEQFF.